One sample yielded the 27 T cell receptor beta chains listed below, sequenced in a study of PD-1 blockade in classical Hodgkin lymphoma. Sequencing was performed with immunoSEQ multiplex PCR; in TCRdb, only in-frame clones are kept and a portion is missing. The sample lists about 40,000 clones, over 55% occurring once. Each patient relapsed following autologous stem cell transplantation, and prior brentuximab vedotin exposure differed. The sequencing used peripheral blood mononuclear cells (PBMCs), collected at baseline. Receptors originate from a human donor with classical Hodgkin lymphoma.

The chain has TRBV10-1 and TRBJ2-3, with D possibly matching TRBD2 (5 bases). Germline V gene data show CDR1 as WNHNN and CDR2 as SYGVQD (reference sequence). Trimming took off 2 bases at V and 6 bases at J, with 15 bases between the two ends. The CDR3 consists of 15 residues. Written as DNA, the CDR3 is TGCGCCAGCAGTGAGCGTCCGGGGAACGGTGATACGCAGTATTTT. This encodes CASSERPGNGDTQYF.

The genes are TRBV25-1 and TRBJ1-1, with D perhaps TRBD1 (6 bases). V was cut by 4 bases and J by 1 base, with 19 bases left in between. Germline loops: CDR1 MGHDK, CDR2 SYGVNS. CDR3 length equals 17 residues. This CDR3 reads CASSGTGQKLQNTEAFF. Written as DNA, the CDR3 is TGTGCCAGCAGTGGCACTGGACAGAAGTTACAGAACACTGAAGCTTTCTTT.

This clone was detected a few times. The chain recombines TRBV5-4 with TRBJ2-3; unclear D gene. The CDR3 is 13 residues long. V shed 4 bases and J shed 2 bases, with 8 bases lying between them. Germline loops: CDR1 SGHNT, CDR2 YYREEE (reference sequence). This CDR3 reads CASSPVPTDTQYF. In nucleotides, the CDR3 is TGTGCCAGCAGCCCGGTCCCCACAGATACGCAGTATTTT.

The J gene is TRBJ1-2, the V gene TRBV5-4; D might be TRBD1 (5 bases). V gave up 4 bases and J gave up 3 bases, with 22 bases separating them. Germline CDR1 SGHNT, CDR2 YYREEE (reference sequence). There are 17 residues in the CDR3. The CDR3 is CASSRNLGQGIHYGYTF. CDR3 in DNA: TGTGCCAGCAGCCGAAATTTGGGGCAGGGAATTCACTATGGCTACACCTTC.

The rearrangement links TRBV27 to TRBJ1-1, with TRBD1 identical over 9 bases. V was clipped by 6 bases and J by 11 bases; unmatched bases: 16. From germline, CDR1 is MNHEY and CDR2 SMNVEV (reference sequence). The CDR3 covers 15 residues. Here the CDR3 DNA reads TGTGCCAGCAGCCCCTTAACACAGGGGGCACTGAATGCTTTCTTT. Protein: CASSPLTQGALNAFF.

DNA for the CDR3: TGTGCCAGCAGCCGGGGGGGGCCCCTCATGAACACTGAAGCTTTCTTT. Its translation: CASSRGGPLMNTEAFF. The chain joins TRBV9 to TRBJ1-1; D possibly corresponds to TRBD1 (6 bases). Between the trimmed V and J ends, which lost 4 bases and 0 bases, there was a span of 16 bases. The CDR3 loop spans 16 amino acids. Germline CDR1 is SGDLS and CDR2 is YYNGEE.

V is TRBV10-3 and J is TRBJ2-7, with TRBD2 matching over 11 bases. There are 16 residues in the CDR3. Germline V lookup: CDR1 ENHRY, CDR2 SYGVKD. With V trimmed by 0 bases and J by 7 bases, 8 bases remained unmatched. CDR3 nucleotides: TGTGCCATCAGTGAGTCCGGGACTAGCGGAACCATGGAGCAGTACTTC. Translation: CAISESGTSGTMEQYF.

The CDR3 sequence is CASSVAGGPLDTQYF. The CDR3 DNA is TGTGCCAGCAGCGTAGCGGGAGGGCCTTTGGATACGCAGTATTTT. The genes are TRBV9 and TRBJ2-3; 8 bases map to TRBD2. CDR1 is SGDLS, CDR2 YYNGEE, per germline. The ends lost 0 bases at V and 6 bases at J; junction bases unmatched: 6. The CDR3 sequence is 15 residues long.

CDR3 nucleotide sequence: TGTGCCAGTAGTATCTCAGACAGTCCGGTCGAGCAGTACTTC. It yields the protein CASSISDSPVEQYF. The V and J genes are TRBV19 and TRBJ2-7; D possibly corresponds to TRBD1 (5 bases). Trimming removed 3 bases from V and 6 bases from J, with 15 bases in between. This CDR3 spans 14 amino acids. The germline V gene has CDR1 LNHDA and CDR2 SQIVND (reference sequence).

The CDR3 DNA reads as TGTGCCAGCAGTCCGACCGACACTTACTACGAGCAGTACTTC. Translation gives CASSPTDTYYEQYF. The chain combines TRBV27 with TRBJ2-7; D gene ambiguous. Trimming took off 5 bases at V and 3 bases at J, with 14 bases between the two ends. CDR3 size: 14 residues. Germline loops: CDR1 MNHEY, CDR2 SMNVEV (reference sequence).

This clone is deemed medium-sized (0.01 to 0.1%). This chain joins TRBV2 and TRBJ1-6; a possible D gene is TRBD1 (5 bases). CDR1 and CDR2 (germline): SNHLY, FYNNEI. V was shortened by 1 base and J by 5 bases, with 9 bases between the two germline ends. This CDR3 has 15 amino acids. The chain's CDR3 is CASSEGRVNNSPLHF. Here the CDR3 DNA reads TGTGCCAGCAGTGAAGGCAGGGTAAATAATTCACCCCTCCACTTT.

The chain has TRBV5-1 and TRBJ2-1; D is unclear. The CDR3 has 15 residues. Per the germline V gene, CDR1 is SGHRS and CDR2 is YFSETQ. V lost 0 bases to trimming and J lost 0 bases, with 7 bases between them. Here the CDR3 reads CASSLEVNSYNEQFF. CDR3 DNA sequence: TGCGCCAGCAGCTTGGAGGTCAACTCCTACAATGAGCAGTTCTTC.

The chain links TRBV4-3 to TRBJ1-2, with D tentatively TRBD1 (6 bases). In germline, CDR1 is LGHNA, CDR2 YSLEER. CDR3 length equals 16 residues. The ends were cut back, 0 bases at V and 2 bases at J, with 13 bases in the middle. In DNA, the CDR3 is TGCGCCAGCAGCCAAGAGATTCAGGGGACGAACTATGGCTACACCTTC. Translating gives CASSQEIQGTNYGYTF.

The chain links TRBV5-4 to TRBJ2-3; 10 bases match TRBD2. This CDR3 has 16 residues. Germline trimming cut 3 bases from V and 1 base from J; bases unmatched to any gene: 5. CDR1 is SGHNT and CDR2 is YYREEE in the germline V gene (reference sequence). The CDR3 here is CASSSLAGEGTDTQYF. Written as DNA, the CDR3 is TGTGCCAGCAGCTCCCTAGCGGGAGAGGGCACAGATACGCAGTATTTT.

The rearrangement uses TRBV7-9 and TRBJ2-2, with TRBD1 matching over 7 bases. CDR1 is SEHNR and CDR2 is FQNEAQ in the germline V gene (reference sequence). The CDR3 has 18 residues. V lost 2 bases, J lost 2 bases, and 11 bases stayed unmatched. In DNA form, the CDR3 reads TGTGCCAGCAGCTTACCGGCCGACAGGGCCTTAAACACCGGGGAGCTGTTTTTT. Encoded protein: CASSLPADRALNTGELFF. Based on the CDR3 plus reference TRBV7-9 and TRBJ2-2, the full variable domain is DTGVSQNPRHKITKRGQNVTFRCDPISEHNRLYWYRQTLGQGPEFLTYFQNEAQLEKSRLLSDRFSAERPKGSFSTLEIQRTEQGDSAMYLCASSLPADRALNTGELFFGEGSRLTVL.

The rearrangement uses TRBV21-1 and TRBJ2-7; no DNA check was done on the table's D call, TRBD2. TRBV21-1 is a known pseudogene. The CDR3 totals 15 residues. The CDR3: CASSNLAGDPYEQYF. CDR3 sequence (DNA): TGTGCCAGCAGCAATTTAGCGGGGGACCCCTACGAGCAGTACTTC.

This clone has just a few counts. The V and J genes are TRBV28 and TRBJ1-5, with unresolved D. The CDR3 is made up of 13 amino acids. The V end lost 7 bases, the J end lost 5 bases, and 12 bases lay between the germline ends. In germline, CDR1 is MDHEN, CDR2 SYDVKM. The CDR3 sequence is CASITGTHQPQHF. The CDR3 nucleotides are TGTGCCAGCATAACGGGAACGCATCAGCCCCAGCATTTT.

The chain links TRBV11-1 to TRBJ1-2; D gene unclear. V was trimmed by 5 bases and J by 0 bases, leaving 10 bases between them. The CDR3 covers 14 residues. From germline, CDR1 is SGHAT and CDR2 FQDESV (reference sequence). Written as DNA, the CDR3 is TGTGCCAGCAGCACCCCAGGCTCTAACTATGGCTACACCTTC. This gives the protein CASSTPGSNYGYTF.

The CDR3 loop reads CASSYSLGQGAYEQYF. Here the CDR3 DNA reads TGTGCCAGCAGTTACTCGCTGGGACAGGGGGCCTACGAGCAGTACTTC. The gene calls are TRBV6-5 and TRBJ2-7, with TRBD1 matching over 11 bases. Germline CDR1 and CDR2: MNHEY and SVGAGI. This CDR3 is 16 amino acids long. Trimming at V came to 0 bases and at J to 2 bases, leaving 3 bases not matched to a gene.

This clone showed up just a few times. V is TRBV9 and J is TRBJ2-1; possible D gene TRBD2, 6 bases. The ends were cut back, 0 bases at V and 6 bases at J, with 13 bases in the middle. Per germline, CDR1 SGDLS and CDR2 YYNGEE. The length of the CDR3 is 15 residues. CDR3 residues: CASSVADGGPNEQFF. CDR3 in DNA: TGTGCCAGCAGCGTAGCTGACGGGGGTCCCAATGAGCAGTTCTTC.

The rearrangement links TRBV5-7 to TRBJ1-2, with 9 positions matching TRBD1. TRBV5-7 is an ORF, and what it does is uncertain. The CDR3 is 14 amino acids. V shed 4 bases, J shed 4 bases, and the junction held 5 bases outside the gene matches. The CDR3 protein is CASSAHRGPYGYTF. DNA of the CDR3: TGTGCCAGCAGCGCCCACAGGGGGCCCTATGGCTACACCTTC.

CDR3 in DNA: TGTGCCAGCTCAACGGGAGAATACACTGAAGCTTTCTTT. Residues: CASSTGEYTEAFF. This chain links TRBV18 with TRBJ1-1; no clear D gene. V gave up 5 bases and J gave up 3 bases, with 10 bases separating them. CDR3 length: 13 residues. Germline CDR1 reads KGHSH; CDR2 reads LQKENI.

This chain links TRBV30 with TRBJ1-1; 7 bases agree with TRBD1. V trimming: 2 bases; J trimming: 7 bases; junction bases outside the gene matches: 4. The CDR3 sequence is 12 residues long. Germline CDR1 and CDR2: GTSNPN and SVGIG (reference sequence). The chain's CDR3 is CAWSRQGGEAFF. The CDR3 DNA is TGTGCCTGGAGTCGGCAGGGGGGTGAAGCTTTCTTT.

The table lists this clone with a few counts. The chain is built from TRBV9 and TRBJ2-3; 7 bases agree with TRBD2. The CDR3 length is 15 residues. Germline V gives CDR1 SGDLS, CDR2 YYNGEE. The V and J ends lost 4 bases and 6 bases, in that order; junction bases with no gene match: 11. CDR3 in DNA: TGTGCCAGCAGCACTGGGCTAGCGGTTTCGGATACGCAGTATTTT. Protein product: CASSTGLAVSDTQYF. The full variable domain, completed using reference TRBV9 and TRBJ2-3, is DSGVTQTPKHLITATGQRVTLRCSPRSGDLSVYWYQQSLDQGLQFLIQYYNGEERAKGNILERFSAQQFPDLHSELNLSSLELGDSALYFCASSTGLAVSDTQYFGPGTRLTVL.

The chain employs TRBV7-9 and TRBJ1-6, with D tentatively TRBD1 (5 bases). The CDR3 covers 14 residues. CDR1 and CDR2 (germline): SEHNR, FQNEAQ (reference sequence). Trimming stripped 4 bases from V and 10 bases from J, with 14 bases between. The CDR3 DNA reads as TGTGCCAGCAGCTCGGGGGAGACCGTATCACCCCTCCACTTT. Protein product: CASSSGETVSPLHF.

This clone appeared many times. V is TRBV7-8 and J is TRBJ1-5; 10 bases match TRBD1. The V segment lost 2 bases and the J segment 6 bases; nucleotides outside the gene matches: 4. The CDR3 contains 15 residues. In germline, CDR1 is SGHVS, CDR2 FQNEAQ. Here the CDR3 DNA reads TGTGCCAGCAGCTTAACGACAGGGGGCCGTCAGCCCCAGCATTTT. Encoded protein: CASSLTTGGRQPQHF.

A remark on this clone: The same CDR3 can be traced to other DNA sequences in this sample. The chain has TRBV19 and TRBJ1-1, with D uncertain. Trimming pared 5 bases from V and 4 bases from J, leaving 8 bases between. The length of the CDR3 is 12 residues. Germline loops: CDR1 LNHDA, CDR2 SQIVND (reference sequence). The CDR3 reads CASSRGGTEAFF. CDR3 nucleotide sequence: TGTGCCAGTAGTCGCGGAGGCACTGAAGCTTTCTTT.